This T cell receptor beta chain was recovered during a study of breast tumors, draining lymph nodes, adjacent tissues. MiXCR, run by TCRdb on the multiplex PCR reads, gives a single entry per CDR3 protein. The sample carries some 170,000 distinct CDR3 sequences, around a third recorded once. This clonotype was found many times. The antigen is not known. Study-wide points: Most tumor T cells seemingly derive from lymph node, then expand in tumor. Compared with lymph nodes, tumors were less diverse; compared with nontumor tissue, more. That most tumor T cells come from lymph nodes remained unproven.

The lymph nodes were axillary draining lymph nodes from breast cancer patients. The V gene lost 7 bases and the J gene lost 4 bases, with 13 bases spanning the gap. Per the germline V gene, CDR1 is MNHNS and CDR2 is SASEGT. This CDR3 is 14 amino acids long. The receptor's source is a female donor with breast cancer. Some clones in this sample may be carry-over from other donors' samples. The gene calls are TRBV6-1 and TRBJ1-4, with unresolved D. The sequencing input was axillary lymph node tissue. Here the CDR3 reads CASTEAGYNEKLFF. The CDR3 DNA reads TGTGCCAGCACGGAAGCCGGATATAATGAAAAACTGTTTTTT.